A selection of T cell receptor beta chains follows, all from one sample in a study of Graves' ophthalmopathy and Graves' hyperthyroidism. From the multiplex PCR reads, TCRdb called clonotypes with MiXCR, one entry per CDR3 protein. The sample has over a million distinct CDR3 sequences, about 35% seen once. The sequenced sample consisted of peripheral blood or thyroid tissue (not recorded which). The origin of the receptors is an adult man with Graves' hyperthyroidism. Each CDR3 is given with its conserved first and last residue. D genes are given only for firm matches. Expanded clones are given a class, and other clones once, few, many or no size at all.

>TRBD2|TRBJ2-5|TRBV7-9|NA|16
CASSQEGLADEQTQYF
TGCGCCAGCAGCCAAGAGGGACTAGCGGACGAACAGACCCAGTACTTC
>TRBD1|TRBJ1-1|TRBV7-2|NA|16
CASRTGTGGGITEAFF
TGTGCCAGCAGAACGGGGACAGGGGGCGGAATCACTGAAGCTTTCTTT
>NA|TRBJ2-2|TRBV7-6|many|14
CASSREAGPRELFF
TGTGCCAGCAGCCGAGAGGCCGGCCCGCGGGAGCTGTTTTTT
>NA|TRBJ1-6|TRBV7-2|many|14
CASSSLGGISPLHF
TGTGCCAGCAGCTCGCTGGGGGGAATATCACCCCTCCACTTT
>TRBD1|TRBJ1-4|TRBV7-6|NA|16
CASSAEPGQNNEKLFF
TGTGCCAGCAGCGCAGAACCGGGACAGAATAATGAAAAACTGTTTTTT
>TRBD2|TRBJ2-7|TRBV4-3|NA|14
CASSQTGGAEEQYF
TGCGCCAGCAGCCAAACCGGGGGGGCAGAGGAGCAGTACTTC
>NA|TRBJ1-5|TRBV19|NA|16
CASSLYRDLSNQPQHF
TGTGCCAGTAGTCTATACCGGGACCTTAGCAATCAGCCCCAGCATTTT
>NA|TRBJ1-1|TRBV28|few|15
CASTRGVKENTEAFF
TGTGCCAGCACCCGGGGTGTCAAGGAGAACACTGAAGCTTTCTTT
>NA|TRBJ1-1|TRBV6-6|many|12
CASSYFQGEAFF
TGTGCCAGCAGTTACTTCCAGGGCGAAGCTTTCTTT
>NA|TRBJ1-1|TRBV3-1|few|13
CASSQRFEIEAFF
TGTGCCAGCAGCCAGAGATTTGAAATTGAAGCTTTCTTT
>NA|TRBJ1-1|TRBV5-1|NA|14
CASSFNRQYTEAFF
TGCGCCAGCAGCTTTAATCGACAGTACACTGAAGCTTTCTTT
>TRBD1|TRBJ1-3|TRBV30|few|15
CAWTIDRVAGNTIYF
TGTGCCTGGACTATAGACAGGGTGGCTGGAAACACCATATATTTT
>NA|TRBJ2-7|TRBV15|many|15
CATSRGFGHSYEQYF
TGTGCCACCAGCAGAGGGTTCGGGCATTCCTACGAGCAGTACTTC
>NA|TRBJ2-2|TRBV2|NA|14
CARSLTANTGELFF
TGTGCCCGCTCATTGACGGCGAACACCGGGGAGCTGTTTTTT
>NA|TRBJ1-1|TRBV10-1|NA|14
CATGTYGSHTEAFF
TGTGCCACCGGAACTTACGGCAGTCACACTGAAGCTTTCTTT
>TRBD1|TRBJ1-5|TRBV10-3|NA|13
CAISEGQVQPQHF
TGTGCCATCAGTGAGGGACAGGTCCAGCCCCAGCATTTT
>NA|TRBJ1-5|TRBV7-2|NA|17
CASSQDVGTDIIWPQHF
TGTGCCAGCAGCCAAGACGTAGGAACAGACATCATTTGGCCCCAGCATTTT